The 28 T cell receptor beta chains in this list originate from one sample, sequenced in a study of blood T cell repertoires in COVID-19. Measured with immunoSEQ multiplex PCR; TCRdb has only the in-frame clones, and not every one. The sample records some 520,000 clones, 80% to 90% being singletons. Sequencing was carried out using peripheral blood. These receptors were taken from a man younger than 30 with COVID-19, enrolled during active disease.

This clone has more than one count but fewer than ten. The V gene is TRBV27, the J gene TRBJ1-1, with D maybe TRBD1 (6 bases). The CDR3 totals 14 residues. Trimming pared 5 bases from V and 3 bases from J, leaving 13 bases between. Germline V gene sequence: CDR1 MNHEY, CDR2 SMNVEV (reference sequence). CDR3 DNA sequence: TGTGCCAGCAGTACGCTTCAGGGGTACACTGAAGCTTTCTTT. It specifies CASSTLQGYTEAFF.

This sequence joins TRBV7-8 and TRBJ2-7; TRBD1 matches 9 bases. With V trimmed by 4 bases and J by 5 bases, 12 bases remained unmatched. There are 16 residues in the CDR3. Germline-derived CDR1 and CDR2 are SGHVS and FQNEAQ. In DNA, the CDR3 is TGTGCCAGCAGCTCGGGAATAACAGGGGGCATCGACGAGCAGTACTTC. Translated, it gives CASSSGITGGIDEQYF.

J is TRBJ2-7 and V is TRBV6-1; tentatively, D is TRBD2 (6 bases). Germline V CDR1 and CDR2: MNHNS, SASEGT. Trimming took off 3 bases at V and 7 bases at J, with 13 bases between the two ends. The CDR3 runs to 13 residues. In nucleotides, the CDR3 is TGTGCCAGCAGTGATTGGAGGGGTAGGGAGCAGTACTTC. Translation gives CASSDWRGREQYF.

The chain employs TRBV29-1 and TRBJ1-3; no reliable D call. The germline gives CDR1 SQVTM, CDR2 ANQGSEA. The V end lost 6 bases, the J end lost 6 bases, and 12 bases lay between the germline ends. This CDR3 has 12 residues. CDR3 in amino acids: CSVALTENTIYF. In nucleotides, the CDR3 is TGCAGCGTCGCCTTAACAGAAAACACCATATATTTT.

This clone was counted once. V and J are TRBV4-1 and TRBJ2-1; 11 bases align to TRBD2. The J segment lost 4 bases and the V segment lost 1 base, leaving 6 bases of the junction unmatched. Germline-derived CDR1 and CDR2 are MGHRA and YSYEKL. The CDR3 contains 17 residues. In nucleotides, the CDR3 is TGCGCCAGCAGCCAAGGATTACTAGCGGGAGTTTACAATGAGCAGTTCTTC. Protein: CASSQGLLAGVYNEQFF.

The chain joins TRBV5-1 to TRBJ2-7; TRBD1 aligns across 8 bases. The length of the CDR3 is 15 residues. Germline CDR1 and CDR2: SGHRS and YFSETQ. V was clipped by 0 bases and J by 7 bases; unmatched bases: 9. CDR3 residues: CASSLAGQGAGEQYF. CDR3 nucleotides: TGCGCCAGCAGCTTGGCCGGGCAGGGGGCTGGGGAGCAGTACTTC.

This rearrangement joins TRBV19 to TRBJ1-2, with D tentatively TRBD1 (5 bases). The CDR3 consists of 15 residues. Trimming shortened V by 4 bases and J by 3 bases, and 15 bases separated the two germline ends. Per germline, CDR1 LNHDA and CDR2 SQIVND (reference sequence). Here the CDR3 DNA reads TGTGCCAGTAGTAGTGTCCCCCCAGGGCACTATGGCTACACCTTC. Its translation is CASSSVPPGHYGYTF.

This clone was observed once. The chain links TRBV7-2 to TRBJ2-2, with TRBD2 matching 8 bases. Germline-derived CDR1 and CDR2 are SGHTA and FQGNSA. The trim removed 5 bases at V and 1 base at J, leaving 6 bases unmatched. The CDR3 is 16 residues long. The CDR3, as DNA: TGTGCCAGCAGCCCCCCTAGCGGGCGGAACACCGGGGAGCTGTTTTTT. Translated, it gives CASSPPSGRNTGELFF.

The V call is TRBV27, the J call TRBJ1-4, with a tentative D call TRBD1 (5 bases). The V end was cut by 10 bases, the J end by 6 bases, with 15 bases between. Germline V lookup: CDR1 MNHEY, CDR2 SMNVEV (reference sequence). This CDR3 has 13 amino acids. This CDR3 is CATGTGEHEKLFF. The CDR3 DNA follows: TGTGCCACAGGTACAGGTGAACATGAAAAACTGTTTTTT.

This chain connects TRBV5-1 to TRBJ1-1; 8 bases are a match to TRBD1. V was pared by 3 bases and J by 4 bases, with 8 bases of the junction left unmatched. Germline V gives CDR1 SGHRS, CDR2 YFSETQ. This CDR3 spans 15 amino acids. CDR3 residues: CASSYGQGGGTEAFF. The CDR3 nucleotides read TGCGCCAGCAGCTATGGACAGGGTGGGGGCACTGAAGCTTTCTTT.

This chain links TRBV24-1 with TRBJ2-3; 8 bases fit TRBD1. CDR3 length equals 14 residues. V lost 9 bases to trimming and J lost 3 bases; unmatched junction nucleotides: 7. Germline lookup yields CDR1 KGHDR and CDR2 SFDVKD. The CDR3 here is CATAPRGPTDTQYF. The CDR3, as DNA: TGTGCCACCGCCCCCAGGGGGCCGACAGATACGCAGTATTTT.

The rearrangement uses TRBV5-1 and TRBJ1-4; TRBD1 is a possible D gene (6 bases). V lost 4 bases and J lost 8, with 18 bases in between. CDR3 length: 15 residues. Germline V lookup: CDR1 SGHRS, CDR2 YFSETQ. The CDR3 region is CASSPDGRGYEKLFF. CDR3 DNA sequence: TGCGCCAGCAGCCCGGACGGCAGGGGTTACGAAAAACTGTTTTTT.

This clone was recorded only once. The rearrangement joins TRBV3-1 (or the pseudogene TRBV3-2) to TRBJ1-4, with a tentative D call TRBD1 (6 bases). The CDR3 is 17 amino acids. Germline CDR1 reads LGHDT; CDR2 reads YNNKEL (reference sequence). Trimming pared 2 bases from V and 0 bases from J, leaving 13 bases between. The CDR3 region is CASSQPGHHATNEKLFF. The CDR3 DNA sequence: TGTGCCAGCAGCCAACCGGGACACCACGCAACTAATGAAAAACTGTTTTTT.

This chain connects TRBV12-3 or TRBV12-4 to TRBJ1-2; 7 nucleotides line up with TRBD1. The CDR3 spans 13 residues. V lost 6 bases to trimming and J lost 6 bases; unmatched junction nucleotides: 7. CDR3 DNA: TGTGCCAGCAGGAACAGGGGTGAGAATGGCTACACCTTC. It specifies CASRNRGENGYTF.

Only a few counts were recorded for this clone. The V call is TRBV2, the J call TRBJ1-6, with a weak D call TRBD1 (5 bases). The CDR3 spans 13 residues. V was cut by 3 bases and J by 10 bases, with 10 bases left in between. Germline V gene lookup returns CDR1 SNHLY and CDR2 FYNNEI. The CDR3 sequence: CASSERGGSPLHF. CDR3 DNA sequence: TGTGCCAGCAGTGAGAGGGGAGGCTCACCCCTCCACTTT.

The chain recombines TRBV7-2 with TRBJ2-1; 12 bases line up with TRBD2. In germline, CDR1 is SGHTA, CDR2 FQGNSA. V gave up 4 bases and J gave up 7 bases; unmatched junction bases: 11. CDR3 length: 17 amino acids. CDR3 nucleotides: TGTGCCAGCAGCTCCCTAGCGGGAGGGCCAAGGTGGAATGAGCAGTTCTTC. As protein: CASSSLAGGPRWNEQFF.

The J gene is TRBJ2-2, the V gene TRBV13; D ambiguous. Germline assignment: CDR1 PRHDT and CDR2 FYEKMQ (reference sequence). Trimming cost V 5 bases and J 0 bases, with 4 bases left between them. This CDR3 has 13 amino acids. The CDR3 region has the DNA TGTGCCAGCAGCCCGGCGAACACCGGGGAGCTGTTTTTT. Its protein product is CASSPANTGELFF. Drawing the rest from reference TRBV13 and TRBJ2-2, the complete variable domain is AAGVIQSPRHLIKEKRETATLKCYPIPRHDTVYWYQQGPGQDPQFLISFYEKMQSDKGSIPDRFSAQQFSDYHSELNMSSLELGDSALYFCASSPANTGELFFGEGSRLTVL.

The chain uses TRBV7-9 and TRBJ1-5; D gene uncertain. The V gene lost 3 bases and the J gene lost 0 bases, with 6 bases spanning the gap. CDR3 length equals 14 residues. CDR1 and CDR2 from the germline V gene are SEHNR and FQNEAQ (reference sequence). The CDR3 is CASSLGDSNQPQHF. The CDR3, as DNA: TGTGCCAGCAGCTTGGGCGATAGCAATCAGCCCCAGCATTTT. The whole variable domain, remainder taken from reference TRBV7-9 and TRBJ1-5, is DTGVSQNPRHKITKRGQNVTFRCDPISEHNRLYWYRQTLGQGPEFLTYFQNEAQLEKSRLLSDRFSAERPKGSFSTLEIQRTEQGDSAMYLCASSLGDSNQPQHFGDGTRLSIL.

This clone appeared a single time. The V and J genes are TRBV13 and TRBJ2-5; TRBD2 matches at 10 bases. Germline V gives CDR1 PRHDT, CDR2 FYEKMQ (reference sequence). The CDR3 covers 15 residues. V dropped 6 bases and J dropped 4; count of bases not matched to a gene: 8. CDR3 bases: TGTGCCAGCAGATCAGCGGGAGGGCCGGGAGAGACCCAGTACTTC. Amino acid sequence: CASRSAGGPGETQYF.

This chain uses TRBV19 with TRBJ2-2; 12 bases agree with TRBD2. The CDR3 runs 16 residues. In germline, CDR1 is LNHDA, CDR2 SQIVND (reference sequence). The junction had 8 bases not matched to a gene; V was cut back by 5 bases and J by 7 bases. The CDR3 loop is CASSPPSGGAFGELFF. The CDR3 DNA sequence: TGTGCCAGTAGTCCCCCTAGCGGGGGGGCCTTCGGGGAGCTGTTTTTT.

This clone appeared a single time. This chain links TRBV4-1 with TRBJ1-2; D remains unclear. Per germline, CDR1 MGHRA and CDR2 YSYEKL. The CDR3 has 15 amino acids. Trimming pared 1 base from V and 1 base from J, leaving 10 bases between. CDR3 protein: CASSQGFTDNYGYTF. In DNA, the CDR3 is TGCGCCAGCAGCCAAGGGTTTACAGATAACTATGGCTACACCTTC.

The chain couples TRBV12-5 to TRBJ1-4, with D possibly being TRBD1 (6 bases). V was trimmed by 5 bases and J by 8 bases, leaving 15 bases between them. Germline values: CDR1 LGHNT, CDR2 FRNRAP. The CDR3 runs 14 residues. This CDR3 reads CASGIGTRGEKLFF. CDR3 nucleotide sequence: TGTGCTAGTGGTATCGGGACACGCGGGGAAAAACTGTTTTTT. Combining the CDR3 with reference TRBV12-5 and TRBJ1-4 gives the whole variable domain DARVTQTPRHKVTEMGQEVTMRCQPILGHNTVFWYRQTMMQGLELLAYFRNRAPLDDSGMPKDRFSAEMPDATLATLKIQPSEPRDSAVYFCASGIGTRGEKLFFGSGTQLSVL.

This chain connects TRBV2 to TRBJ2-3, with 7 nucleotides matching TRBD2. The junction had 6 bases not matched to a gene; V was cut back by 10 bases and J by 2 bases. CDR1 and CDR2 from the germline V gene are SNHLY and FYNNEI. CDR3 length equals 13 residues. CDR3 sequence reads: CATGLEFTDTQYF. CDR3 coding DNA: TGTGCCACCGGACTAGAATTCACAGATACGCAGTATTTT.

The gene calls are TRBV3-1 (or the pseudogene TRBV3-2) and TRBJ2-2, with 7 bases that match TRBD2. Per germline, CDR1 LGHDT and CDR2 YNNKEL (reference sequence). With V trimmed by 6 bases and J by 3 bases, 7 bases remained unmatched. This CDR3 region has 15 residues. The CDR3 reads CASSRGGVDTGELFF. The CDR3 nucleotides are TGTGCCAGCAGTCGCGGGGGAGTTGACACCGGGGAGCTGTTTTTT.

The table lists this clone with a few counts. The chain recombines TRBV5-1 with TRBJ2-7; 8 nucleotides agree with TRBD1. From germline, CDR1 is SGHRS and CDR2 YFSETQ. This CDR3 has 15 residues. The V segment lost 5 bases and the J segment 2 bases; nucleotides outside the gene matches: 9. The CDR3 spells CASRFVLQGAYEQYF. The CDR3 DNA follows: TGCGCCAGCAGATTCGTCCTACAGGGGGCCTACGAGCAGTACTTC.

The CDR3 loop is CASSLSSSTYNEQFF. The DNA of the CDR3 is TGTGCCAGCAGCTTATCGTCTAGTACCTACAATGAGCAGTTCTTC. V is TRBV7-3 and J is TRBJ2-1, with no clear D. Germline V gene data show CDR1 as SGHTA and CDR2 as FQGTGA. CDR3 length: 15 amino acids. Trimming took off 2 bases at V and 2 bases at J, with 10 bases between the two ends.

This chain connects TRBV12-3 or TRBV12-4 to TRBJ2-1; possibly TRBD2 for D (5 bases). The ends were cut back, 3 bases at V and 9 bases at J, with 9 bases in the middle. CDR3 size: 12 residues. The DNA of the CDR3 is TGTGCCAGCAGTTTGGAGGTGGGTGAGCAGTTCTTC. It codes for CASSLEVGEQFF.

This clone has just one count. The chain combines TRBV10-1 with TRBJ2-1; the D gene is possibly TRBD1 (6 bases). Germline CDR1 reads WNHNN; CDR2 reads SYGVQD (reference sequence). V lost 7 bases and J lost 5, with 12 bases in between. The CDR3 is 13 residues long. The CDR3 region has the DNA TGCGCCAGCACCGGGACAAAACACAATGAGCAGTTCTTC. It yields the protein CASTGTKHNEQFF.